The clone carrying this TCR beta chain was detected only once. Its antigen remains unknown. Given the absence of the conserved phenylalanine or tryptophan at the CDR3 end, a read error is likely. Unsorted whole blood yielded the blood RNA, and germline DNA was also extracted. Starting material of about 0.45 ug total RNA yielded TCR beta cDNA via a constant-region primer. What produced the TCR beta libraries was three nested multiplex PCR rounds using slightly modified ARM-PCR. Rounds one and two of PCR, each of around 11 cycles, were primed with TRBV1-TRBV30 forward primers and a C-beta reverse primer. TCRdb re-analysed the multiplex PCR reads in MiXCR, keeping a single row per CDR3 protein. This sample yields approximately 330,000 distinct CDR3 sequences, of which approximately 65% are seen a single time; 6.5% belongs to the top ten. The data stem from a study of tumor-infiltrating lymphocytes in primary liver carcinoma. Study-level background: The neoplasms were of stage T1-T3 N0M0, with dimensions of about 4.2 to 11 cm across. Samples returned roughly 3.65 to 8 million productive TCRbeta reads each. Read depth did not differ significantly between tissue types. Broader study findings: Blood had a significantly lower top-250-clone fraction than tumors did (p = 0.039). Less overlap was seen in tumor-adjacent and tumor-blood pairs than in tumor region pairs.

The germline V gene encodes CDR1 SGHNT and CDR2 YENEEA. This CDR3 spans 13 amino acids. This chain joins TRBV11-3 and TRBJ1-1; D may be TRBD1 (5 bases). Sample: peripheral blood. This receptor was identified in a man in his forties with primary liver carcinoma and hepatitis B virus infection. In DNA, the CDR3 is TGTGCCAGCAGCCCCCAGAGGGGCACTGAGGCTTTCTTA. Translating it yields CASSPQRGTEAFL.